These 26 T cell receptor beta chains originate from one sample sequenced in a study of blood T cell repertoires in COVID-19. Assay used: immunoSEQ multiplex PCR; TCRdb lists only in-frame clones, some missing. The data hold roughly 250,000 clones, with about 85% observed a single time. Sequencing used peripheral blood. The receptors here all came from a human donor with COVID-19, enrolled during active disease. The donor label of this sample is uncertain.

The chain recombines TRBV28 with TRBJ1-1, with TRBD1 identical over 7 bases. The length of the CDR3 is 15 residues. J lost 0 bases, V lost 5 bases, and 6 bases had no gene match. Germline V gives CDR1 MDHEN, CDR2 SYDVKM. CDR3 nucleotides: TGTGCCAGCAGTACCCGGGGACAGTTGAACACTGAAGCTTTCTTT. This translates into CASSTRGQLNTEAFF.

This clone was seen once. This chain uses TRBV2 with TRBJ2-3; weak D call: TRBD2 (5 bases). Germline CDR1 is SNHLY and CDR2 is FYNNEI. With 5 bases removed from V and 3 bases from J, the gap between germline ends came to 21 bases. This CDR3 spans 17 amino acids. The CDR3: CASSLFGQEVRTDTQYF. The CDR3 DNA sequence: TGTGCCAGCAGTCTCTTCGGGCAGGAGGTGAGAACAGATACGCAGTATTTT.

The V call is TRBV27, the J call TRBJ1-3; 11 bases match TRBD1. The length of the CDR3 is 15 residues. Germline values: CDR1 MNHEY, CDR2 SMNVEV (reference sequence). V was clipped by 5 bases and J by 3 bases; unmatched bases: 3. CDR3 loop: CASSPGTGGGNTIYF. Here the CDR3 DNA reads TGTGCCAGCAGTCCGGGGACAGGGGGTGGAAACACCATATATTTT.

The chain has TRBV28 and TRBJ1-4; 8 bases align to TRBD1. The CDR3 loop spans 16 amino acids. Losses at the gene ends were 6 bases for V and 5 bases for J; bases not matched to a gene: 11. CDR1 is MDHEN, CDR2 SYDVKM, per germline. The CDR3 reads CASSLTRTGLNEKLFF. CDR3 coding DNA: TGTGCCAGCAGCCTTACCCGGACAGGGTTAAATGAAAAACTGTTTTTT.

This chain uses TRBV5-4 with TRBJ1-5; 7 bases fit TRBD1. With V trimmed by 0 bases and J by 2 bases, 8 bases remained unmatched. The CDR3 is made up of 17 amino acids. Germline CDR1 SGHNT, CDR2 YYREEE (reference sequence). The CDR3 DNA reads TGTGCCAGCAGCTTGGGGGGGGACAGACGGGGCAATCAGCCCCAGCATTTT. This translates into CASSLGGDRRGNQPQHF.

The chain recombines TRBV27 with TRBJ1-5; D is perhaps TRBD1 (5 bases). Trimming left V 2 bases short and J 6 bases short, with 11 bases between. The CDR3 has 14 residues. Looked up from germline, CDR1 is MNHEY and CDR2 is SMNVEV (reference sequence). CDR3 protein: CASSLAGLRQPQHF. CDR3 in DNA: TGTGCCAGCAGTTTAGCAGGGCTTCGTCAGCCCCAGCATTTT.

The chain combines TRBV6-2 or TRBV6-3 with TRBJ2-1, with D perhaps matching TRBD2 (6 bases). This CDR3 is 12 amino acids long. Trimming took off 5 bases at V and 11 bases at J, with 13 bases between the two ends. The V gene's germline CDR1 is MNHEY and CDR2 SVGEGT. Written as DNA, the CDR3 is TGTGCCAGCAGTGAGGGACTCTCGAAGCAGTTCTTC. Amino acids: CASSEGLSKQFF.

The chain recombines TRBV9 with TRBJ1-2; tentative D call: TRBD1 (6 bases). CDR3 size: 12 residues. CDR1 is SGDLS and CDR2 is YYNGEE in the germline V gene. V lost 4 bases and J 8 bases, leaving 12 bases between the germline ends. This CDR3 reads CASSTHRVGYTF. For the CDR3, the DNA is TGTGCCAGCAGCACTCACAGGGTCGGCTACACCTTC. Together with reference TRBV9 and TRBJ1-2, the CDR3 gives the full variable domain: DSGVTQTPKHLITATGQRVTLRCSPRSGDLSVYWYQQSLDQGLQFLIQYYNGEERAKGNILERFSAQQFPDLHSELNLSSLELGDSALYFCASSTHRVGYTFGSGTRLTVV.

The V call is TRBV30, the J call TRBJ1-1; no reliable D call. V was trimmed by 2 bases and J by 7 bases, leaving 20 bases between them. The CDR3 has 15 amino acids. Germline loops: CDR1 GTSNPN, CDR2 SVGIG (reference sequence). This chain's CDR3 is CAWSSAATRQDEAFF. Here the CDR3 DNA reads TGTGCCTGGAGTAGTGCCGCAACCAGGCAAGATGAAGCTTTCTTT.

The V and J genes are TRBV7-3 and TRBJ2-1, with D perhaps matching TRBD2 (6 bases). With 2 bases removed from V and 1 base from J, the gap between germline ends came to 9 bases. Germline V gene sequence: CDR1 SGHTA, CDR2 FQGTGA. The CDR3 runs to 15 residues. The CDR3 nucleotides read TGTGCCAGCAGCTTAGCGGGGCCATCCTACAATGAGCAGTTCTTC. Its protein product is CASSLAGPSYNEQFF.

This clone was detected once. The chain links TRBV5-4 to TRBJ1-1; the match to TRBD1 covers 8 bases. Germline lookup yields CDR1 SGHNT and CDR2 YYREEE (reference sequence). The CDR3 has 14 residues. V lost 6 bases, J lost 3 bases, and 7 bases stayed unmatched. CDR3 coding DNA: TGTGCCAGCACCAAAGGACAGGGCGACACTGAAGCTTTCTTT. Amino acids: CASTKGQGDTEAFF.

The gene calls are TRBV2 and TRBJ2-6, with D possibly matching TRBD2 (6 bases). Deletions cut 8 bases from V and 0 bases from J, with 11 bases between. The CDR3 runs to 15 residues. Germline values: CDR1 SNHLY, CDR2 FYNNEI. CDR3 protein: CASAGRNSGANVLTF. The CDR3 nucleotides are TGTGCCAGCGCGGGGCGGAACTCTGGGGCCAACGTCCTGACTTTC.

This rearrangement joins TRBV7-2 to TRBJ2-1, with D unresolved. Germline values: CDR1 SGHTA, CDR2 FQGNSA. The CDR3 extends over 11 amino acids. V lost 7 bases to trimming and J lost 14 bases, with 15 bases between them. Here the CDR3 reads CASTTEVAEFF. For the CDR3, the DNA is TGTGCCAGCACCACTGAGGTAGCAGAGTTCTTC. Using reference TRBV7-2 and TRBJ2-1 for the parts outside the CDR3, the full variable domain is GAGVSQSPSNKVTEKGKDVELRCDPISGHTALYWYRQSLGQGLEFLIYFQGNSAPDKSGLPSDRFSAERTGGSVSTLTIQRTQQEDSAVYLCASTTEVAEFFGPGTRLTVL.

The chain employs TRBV6-5 and TRBJ1-5, with D maybe TRBD1 (5 bases). CDR3 length: 13 amino acids. Trimming cost V 6 bases and J 9 bases, with 15 bases left between them. Germline V gives CDR1 MNHEY, CDR2 SVGAGI. The CDR3, as DNA: TGTGCCAGCAGCCGCGTGGGGGGTGGGCCCCAGCATTTT. Translated, it gives CASSRVGGGPQHF.

The rearrangement uses TRBV6-1 and TRBJ1-2, with D tentatively TRBD1 (6 bases). Germline V CDR1 and CDR2: MNHNS, SASEGT. V was shortened by 2 bases and J by 8 bases, with 18 bases between the two germline ends. The CDR3 is made up of 15 amino acids. The CDR3 reads CASSEPRGGTRGYTF. In nucleotides, the CDR3 is TGTGCCAGCAGTGAACCTCGAGGGGGTACTAGAGGCTACACCTTC.

This clone has only one observation. The chain carries TRBV7-9 and TRBJ1-3, with 9 bases fitting TRBD1. The J segment lost 8 bases and the V segment lost 1 base, leaving 12 bases of the junction unmatched. Germline CDR1 and CDR2: SEHNR and FQNEAQ (reference sequence). The CDR3 consists of 17 residues. The CDR3 here is CASSLDRGPSLEYTIYF. The CDR3 region has the DNA TGTGCCAGCAGCTTAGACAGGGGGCCATCTCTGGAATACACCATATATTTT.

V gene TRBV9 combines with J gene TRBJ1-4, with TRBD1 matching over 8 bases. The CDR3 is made up of 18 amino acids. The V and J ends lost 5 bases and 1 base, in that order; junction bases with no gene match: 13. From germline, CDR1 is SGDLS and CDR2 YYNGEE. DNA of the CDR3: TGTGCCAGCAGTCCGGGCCCAGGACAGGGTATAACTAATGAAAAACTGTTTTTT. Translated, it gives CASSPGPGQGITNEKLFF. The full variable domain, rest sourced from reference TRBV9 and TRBJ1-4, is DSGVTQTPKHLITATGQRVTLRCSPRSGDLSVYWYQQSLDQGLQFLIQYYNGEERAKGNILERFSAQQFPDLHSELNLSSLELGDSALYFCASSPGPGQGITNEKLFFGSGTQLSVL.

The chain is built from TRBV6-5 and TRBJ1-2; TRBD1 matches at 9 bases. J gave up 8 bases and V 7 bases, and 11 bases lay outside the gene matches. This CDR3 is 14 amino acids long. From germline, CDR1 is MNHEY and CDR2 SVGAGI. CDR3 amino acids: CASNPGQGGIGYTF. The CDR3 DNA is TGTGCCAGCAATCCGGGACAGGGTGGAATCGGCTACACCTTC.

CDR3 in amino acids: CAISGDRAGYTF. In DNA, the CDR3 is TGTGCCATCAGTGGGGACAGGGCTGGCTACACCTTC. The chain has TRBV10-3 and TRBJ1-2, with TRBD1 identical over 9 bases. Germline loops: CDR1 ENHRY, CDR2 SYGVKD. The CDR3 consists of 12 residues. J was trimmed by 7 bases and V by 4 bases; bases with no gene match: 1.

The chain carries TRBV7-6 and TRBJ2-1; TRBD2 aligns across 9 bases. V dropped 5 bases and J dropped 11; count of bases not matched to a gene: 28. Germline-derived CDR1 and CDR2 are SGHVS and FNYEAQ. This CDR3 region has 20 residues. DNA for the CDR3: TGTGCCAGCAGCCGATCGCCCGGACTAGCGAAGTTAGGATTCTCGGAGAAGCAGTTCTTC. Its protein is CASSRSPGLAKLGFSEKQFF.

The genes are TRBV7-2 and TRBJ1-2; D ambiguous. The germline V gene encodes CDR1 SGHTA and CDR2 FQGNSA. This CDR3 contains 14 residues. V was shortened by 1 base and J by 8 bases, with 14 bases between the two germline ends. CDR3 in DNA: TGTGCCAGCAGCTTAGACAGTACCCCCTGGGGCTACACCTTC. It yields the protein CASSLDSTPWGYTF.

The chain combines TRBV5-1 with TRBJ1-1; D is unclear. V was clipped by 0 bases and J by 6 bases, with 9 bases between them. Germline loops: CDR1 SGHRS, CDR2 YFSETQ. The CDR3 has 13 residues. The CDR3: CASSLEFSAEAFF. The CDR3, as DNA: TGCGCCAGCAGCTTGGAATTTTCCGCTGAAGCTTTCTTT.

This clone appeared a single time. The V call is TRBV28, the J call TRBJ1-4; no clear D gene. The V end was cut by 6 bases, the J end by 8 bases, with 16 bases between. Germline values: CDR1 MDHEN, CDR2 SYDVKM. This CDR3 is built from 14 residues. The CDR3 here is CASSLVSGREKLFF. In DNA form, the CDR3 reads TGTGCCAGCAGCCTGGTATCGGGGAGGGAAAAACTGTTTTTT.

This clone was picked up a small number of times. CDR3 region: CAWSGGQVGSTEAFF. The DNA for the CDR3 is TGTGCCTGGAGCGGCGGACAGGTGGGGAGCACTGAAGCTTTCTTT. The chain has TRBV30 and TRBJ1-1, with TRBD1 matching 7 bases. The V segment lost 3 bases and the J segment 4 bases; nucleotides outside the gene matches: 11. The germline CDR1 and CDR2 sequences are GTSNPN and SVGIG (reference sequence). This CDR3 spans 15 amino acids.

Of note for this clone: The junction and the germline gene differ at one end; a read error may be behind it. The chain links TRBV7-7 to TRBJ2-2, with 7 bases that match TRBD2. This CDR3 has 15 residues. Germline CDR1 reads SSHAT; CDR2 reads FNYEAQ (reference sequence). CDR3 in amino acids: CASSPLSGGLGELFF. The CDR3, as DNA: TGTGCTAGCAGCCCCTTGTCGGGGGGACTCGGGGAGCTGTTTTTT.

The chain uses TRBV5-5 and TRBJ2-3; the D gene is possibly TRBD1 (5 bases). The CDR3 totals 14 residues. Germline lookup yields CDR1 SGHKS and CDR2 YYEKEE (reference sequence). The ends were cut back, 7 bases at V and 2 bases at J, with 14 bases in the middle. This CDR3 reads CASLKQVPTDTQYF. The CDR3, as DNA: TGTGCCAGCTTGAAACAGGTGCCCACAGATACGCAGTATTTT.